This entry lists 31 T cell receptor beta chains sequenced from one sample in a study of CD8+CD57+ T cells in acquired aplastic anemia. Patients sequenced had flow cytometry evidence of CD8+CD57+ cell expansion. Genomic DNA, serving as template, underwent TCR beta VDJ and CDR3 profiling. TCRdb re-analysed the reads in MiXCR, keeping a single row per CDR3 protein. This sample yields just over 150,000 distinct CDR3 sequences, of which about 50% are seen a single time; about 30% belongs to the top ten. The sample consisted of sorted CD4+, CD8+, or CD8+CD57+ T cells (not recorded which) from PBMCs. Source of these receptors: a human donor with aplastic anemia.

Turning to this clonotype: A much larger clone lies one base from this, so it may be a read error. The chain has TRBV6-4 and TRBJ2-7, with TRBD2 identical over 11 bases. Trimming at V came to 8 bases and at J to 5 bases, leaving 8 bases not matched to a gene. Germline CDR1 is MRHNA and CDR2 is SNTAGT. This CDR3 contains 14 residues. CDR3 DNA sequence: TGTGCCAGCGGGAATAGCGGGAGGGCCCACGAGCAGTACTTC. It is translated as CASGNSGRAHEQYF.

Here the CDR3 DNA reads TGTGCCACCAGTCAGGGGGAGCGTGGCTACACCTTC. It yields the protein CATSQGERGYTF. J is TRBJ1-2 and V is TRBV24-1, with 7 bases matching TRBD1. V shed 6 bases, J shed 7 bases, and the junction held 4 bases outside the gene matches. This CDR3 contains 12 residues. CDR1 is KGHDR and CDR2 is SFDVKD in the germline V gene.

This clonotype was seen many times. This rearrangement joins TRBV13 to TRBJ1-2; 9 bases fit TRBD1. Germline V gene sequence: CDR1 PRHDT, CDR2 FYEKMQ (reference sequence). The CDR3 is 13 amino acids. The J segment lost 7 bases and the V segment lost 0 bases, leaving 0 bases of the junction unmatched. The CDR3 protein is CASSLGQGAGYTF. DNA for the CDR3: TGTGCCAGCAGCTTAGGACAGGGGGCTGGCTACACCTTC.

The gene calls are TRBV20-1 and TRBJ2-5; D is possibly TRBD1 (6 bases). This CDR3 region has 14 residues. The germline V and J ends were trimmed by 5 bases and 5 bases, with 18 bases remaining between them. Looked up from germline, CDR1 is DFQATT and CDR2 is SNEGSKA (reference sequence). The CDR3: CSAGLAGAVETQYF. CDR3 sequence (DNA): TGCAGTGCTGGCCTAGCAGGGGCCGTTGAGACCCAGTACTTC.

The chain joins TRBV6-7 to TRBJ2-5, with 7 positions matching TRBD1. TRBV6-7 is flagged as an ORF with uncertain function. V shed 2 bases and J 0 bases; nucleotides not matched to a gene: 6. CDR3 length equals 16 residues. The CDR3 sequence: CASSYRQGLYQETQYF. The CDR3, as DNA: TGTGCCAGCAGTTACCGACAGGGCCTGTACCAAGAGACCCAGTACTTC.

CDR3 DNA sequence: TGTGCCAGCACCAATGCAGGACTAGCGGGAGAAGGGCGGGACAATGAGCAGTTCTTC. It yields the protein CASTNAGLAGEGRDNEQFF. This chain connects TRBV25-1 to TRBJ2-1; 13 bases line up with TRBD2. Germline CDR1 is MGHDK and CDR2 is SYGVNS. The CDR3 spans 19 residues. V trimming: 7 bases; J trimming: 5 bases; junction bases outside the gene matches: 17.

This rearrangement joins TRBV2 to TRBJ2-2; D uncertain. CDR3 length: 10 residues. Trimming took 5 bases from V and 7 from J, leaving 2 bases between them. CDR1 and CDR2 from the germline V gene are SNHLY and FYNNEI. CDR3 DNA: TGTGCCAGCAGTCTCGGGGAGCTGTTTTTT. The encoded protein is CASSLGELFF.

The chain combines TRBV10-1 with TRBJ2-3; D ambiguous. CDR1 is WNHNN and CDR2 is SYGVQD in the germline V gene (reference sequence). The CDR3 has 14 residues. The V end was cut by 2 bases, the J end by 3 bases, with 9 bases between. The CDR3 here is CASSEPESTDTQYF. The DNA for the CDR3 is TGCGCCAGCAGTGAGCCAGAATCGACAGATACGCAGTATTTT.

This clonotype has ten or more counts. The rearrangement uses TRBV7-8 and TRBJ2-5; no definite D call. V was clipped by 5 bases and J by 3 bases, with 16 bases between them. This CDR3 is built from 15 residues. Germline V gene lookup returns CDR1 SGHVS and CDR2 FQNEAQ. For the CDR3, the DNA is TGTGCCAGCAGCCCTCAGTTGGGGTGGAAAGAGACCCAGTACTTC. This encodes CASSPQLGWKETQYF. The whole variable domain, remainder taken from reference TRBV7-8 and TRBJ2-5, is GAGVSQSPRYKVAKRGQDVALRCDPISGHVSLFWYQQALGQGPEFLTYFQNEAQLDKSGLPSDRFFAERPEGSVSTLKIQRTQQEDSAVYLCASSPQLGWKETQYFGPGTRLLVL.

The gene calls are TRBV19 and TRBJ2-7; the D gene is possibly TRBD2 (6 bases). CDR3 length: 14 amino acids. Germline CDR1 is LNHDA and CDR2 is SQIVND (reference sequence). The germline V and J ends were trimmed by 3 bases and 5 bases, with 14 bases remaining between them. The CDR3 is CASSMRDGRDEQYF. The CDR3 nucleotides read TGTGCCAGTAGTATGCGGGACGGTCGGGACGAGCAGTACTTC.

This clonotype was picked up many times. The rearrangement links TRBV9 to TRBJ2-1; 10 positions agree with TRBD2. The CDR3 is 15 residues long. V was clipped by 6 bases and J by 2 bases; unmatched bases: 5. From germline, CDR1 is SGDLS and CDR2 YYNGEE. CDR3 sequence (DNA): TGTGCCAGCAATGAAGCGGGAGGGGCCTACAATGAGCAGTTCTTC. This gives the protein CASNEAGGAYNEQFF.

The CDR3 loop reads CAPSLVVGSPLHF. Here the CDR3 DNA reads TGTGCTCCCAGCCTGGTGGTCGGTTCACCCCTCCACTTT. The rearrangement uses TRBV19 and TRBJ1-6; D unclear. Germline CDR1 is LNHDA and CDR2 is SQIVND (reference sequence). The CDR3 spans 13 residues.

The J gene is TRBJ1-2, the V gene TRBV10-2, with 9 bases fitting TRBD1. CDR1 is WSHSY and CDR2 is SAAADI in the germline V gene. The CDR3 totals 14 residues. After removal of 3 bases from V and 5 bases from J, the junction contained 4 bases not matched to a gene. The CDR3 here is CASSDPGQGYGYTF. CDR3 coding DNA: TGCGCCAGCAGTGACCCGGGACAGGGTTATGGCTACACCTTC.

There are a few counts of this clonotype. The chain has TRBV28 and TRBJ1-2; D not certain. CDR1 MDHEN and CDR2 SYDVKM come from the germline V gene. The CDR3 length is 19 residues. The V gene lost 5 bases and the J gene lost 5 bases, with 30 bases spanning the gap. CDR3 bases: TGTGCCAGCAGTCCCTATTCAACCCTCTATCGACGGGCCCTTTATGGCTACACCTTC. Amino acid sequence: CASSPYSTLYRRALYGYTF.

The chain couples TRBV10-3 to TRBJ1-6; D may be TRBD1 (6 bases). V lost 6 bases and J lost 7, with 13 bases in between. CDR3 length equals 14 residues. The germline V gene has CDR1 ENHRY and CDR2 SYGVKD. CDR3 protein: CAIRARTENSPLHF. The CDR3 coding sequence is TGTGCCATCAGGGCGAGGACAGAGAATTCACCCCTCCACTTT.

The genes are TRBV11-3 and TRBJ2-7; 9 bases are a match to TRBD1. This CDR3 is built from 15 residues. Germline trimming cut 5 bases from V and 4 bases from J; bases unmatched to any gene: 9. Germline-derived CDR1 and CDR2 are SGHNT and YENEEA. For the CDR3, the DNA is TGTGCCAGCAGCACCCACAGGGGGCGGACTTACGAGCAGTACTTC. It is translated as CASSTHRGRTYEQYF. The variable domain in full, with the rest retrieved from reference TRBV11-3 and TRBJ2-7, is EAGVVQSPRYKIIEKKQPVAFWCNPISGHNTLYWYLQNLGQGPELLIRYENEEAVDDSQLPKDRFSAERLKGVDSTLKIQPAELGDSAVYLCASSTHRGRTYEQYFGPGTRLTVT.

This clonotype appeared a few times. CDR3 in amino acids: CASSQTRGNTIYF. The CDR3 nucleotides read TGTGCCAGCAGTCAGACTCGGGGAAACACCATATATTTT. The rearrangement uses TRBV27 and TRBJ1-3; D gene uncertain. The germline V and J ends were trimmed by 5 bases and 4 bases, with 9 bases remaining between them. The CDR3 loop spans 13 amino acids. CDR1 and CDR2 (germline): MNHEY, SMNVEV (reference sequence).

CDR3 sequence reads: CASRPGLAHTDTQYF. DNA for the CDR3: TGTGCCAGCAGGCCGGGACTAGCCCACACAGATACGCAGTATTTT. The rearrangement joins TRBV27 to TRBJ2-3, with TRBD2 matching over 9 bases. With V trimmed by 6 bases and J by 2 bases, 6 bases remained unmatched. This CDR3 has 15 amino acids. CDR1 MNHEY and CDR2 SMNVEV come from the germline V gene (reference sequence).

This clonotype was counted a few times. This rearrangement joins TRBV30 to TRBJ2-2, with D unresolved. This CDR3 is 11 amino acids long. Germline lookup yields CDR1 GTSNPN and CDR2 SVGIG (reference sequence). V shed 0 bases and J shed 6 bases, with 2 bases lying between them. The DNA for the CDR3 is TGTGCCTGGAGTGTATCCGGGGAGCTGTTTTTT. It encodes CAWSVSGELFF.

The chain links TRBV13 to TRBJ1-1, with D possibly matching TRBD1 (6 bases). V shed 3 bases and J shed 4 bases, with 12 bases lying between them. Germline CDR1 is PRHDT and CDR2 is FYEKMQ (reference sequence). The CDR3 spans 14 residues. CDR3 loop: CASSFATGFTEAFF. CDR3 bases: TGTGCCAGCAGCTTTGCCACAGGGTTCACTGAAGCTTTCTTT.

The CDR3: CASSVMGRDSSAFF. CDR3 in DNA: TGTGCCAGCAGTGTCATGGGCCGGGACAGTTCAGCTTTCTTT. The chain joins TRBV25-1 to TRBJ1-1, with 7 bases matching TRBD1. The CDR3 runs 14 residues. The germline gives CDR1 MGHDK, CDR2 SYGVNS. Trimming cost V 4 bases and J 10 bases; bases outside gene matches: 12.

This clonotype was seen at least ten times. CDR3: CASSSGQSTNEKLFF. CDR3 in DNA: TGTGCCAGCAGCTCCGGACAGTCAACTAATGAAAAACTGTTTTTT. V gene TRBV9 combines with J gene TRBJ1-4, with a possible D match to TRBD1 (6 bases). This CDR3 is 15 amino acids long. CDR1 is SGDLS, CDR2 YYNGEE, per germline. The V end lost 4 bases, the J end lost 0 bases, and 10 bases lay between the germline ends.

The chain combines TRBV29-1 with TRBJ2-5, with TRBD1 matching 12 bases. The V gene's germline CDR1 is SQVTM and CDR2 ANQGSEA. CDR3 length: 14 residues. V lost 4 bases and J lost 4; bases outside the gene matches: 4. The CDR3 region is CSVGGTGGRETQYF. CDR3 nucleotides: TGCAGCGTTGGGGGGACAGGGGGCCGAGAGACCCAGTACTTC.

The chain carries TRBV25-1 and TRBJ2-7; 8 bases align to TRBD2. V lost 5 bases to trimming and J lost 0 bases; unmatched junction nucleotides: 6. The CDR3 contains 15 residues. The germline CDR1 and CDR2 sequences are MGHDK and SYGVNS. CDR3 DNA: TGTGCCAGCAGTACCCAGCGGGAGAGCTCCTACGAGCAGTACTTC. Residues: CASSTQRESSYEQYF.

The rearrangement uses TRBV18 and TRBJ2-1; 11 bases align to TRBD2. V dropped 3 bases and J dropped 0; count of bases not matched to a gene: 1. The germline V gene encodes CDR1 KGHSH and CDR2 LQKENI. The CDR3 is 16 amino acids. CDR3 amino acids: CASSPTSGSSYNEQFF. CDR3 bases: TGTGCCAGCTCACCTACTAGCGGGAGCTCCTACAATGAGCAGTTCTTC.

The V gene is TRBV20-1, the J gene TRBJ1-5, with D hard to call. Per germline, CDR1 DFQATT and CDR2 SNEGSKA (reference sequence). With 4 bases removed from V and 0 bases from J, the gap between germline ends came to 10 bases. This CDR3 region has 14 residues. CDR3 bases: TGCAGTGCTATGGAACAGTTTAGCAATCAGCCCCAGCATTTT. Amino acids: CSAMEQFSNQPQHF.

CDR3 sequence: CSARVSGSMETQYF. In DNA, the CDR3 is TGCAGTGCTAGAGTGAGCGGGAGTATGGAGACCCAGTACTTC. This rearrangement joins TRBV20-1 to TRBJ2-5; 8 bases line up with TRBD2. The CDR3 length is 14 residues. Germline loops: CDR1 DFQATT, CDR2 SNEGSKA (reference sequence). Unmatched junction bases numbered 6, after V lost 1 base and J lost 5 bases.

The genes are TRBV2 and TRBJ2-7; 10 bases are a match to TRBD2. V lost 5 bases to trimming and J lost 5 bases; unmatched junction nucleotides: 6. This CDR3 comprises 14 residues. Germline values: CDR1 SNHLY, CDR2 FYNNEI. Here the CDR3 reads CASSQRTSGNEQYF. The CDR3 bases are TGTGCCAGCAGTCAAAGGACTAGCGGAAACGAGCAGTACTTC. Complete variable domain (other parts from reference TRBV2 and TRBJ2-7): EPEVTQTPSHQVTQMGQEVILRCVPISNHLYFYWYRQILGQKVEFLVSFYNNEISEKSEIFDDQFSVERPDGSNFTLKIRSTKLEDSAMYFCASSQRTSGNEQYFGPGTRLTVT.

There are a few counts of this clonotype. The chain links TRBV27 to TRBJ2-3; the D gene is possibly TRBD2 (5 bases). Germline V gene sequence: CDR1 MNHEY, CDR2 SMNVEV (reference sequence). There are 13 residues in the CDR3. Trimming pared 2 bases from V and 6 bases from J, leaving 9 bases between. CDR3 nucleotide sequence: TGTGCCAGCAGTTTAGGGAGTTTTGATACGCAGTATTTT. This gives the protein CASSLGSFDTQYF.

This clonotype was observed a single time. The chain joins TRBV7-8 to TRBJ2-5; 8 bases are shared with TRBD2. The germline V gene has CDR1 SGHVS and CDR2 FQNEAQ. The CDR3 length is 13 residues. After removal of 5 bases from V and 11 bases from J, the junction contained 10 bases not matched to a gene. The CDR3 region is CASSIRTSPHQYF. CDR3 bases: TGTGCCAGCAGCATACGGACTAGCCCTCATCAGTACTTC.

The chain links TRBV7-3 to TRBJ2-2; possible D gene TRBD1, 5 bases. CDR1 and CDR2 (germline): SGHTA, FQGTGA. CDR3 length equals 12 residues. The ends were cut back, 5 bases at V and 13 bases at J, with 14 bases in the middle. This CDR3 reads CASSQGREGLFF. The CDR3 DNA follows: TGTGCCAGCAGCCAAGGCAGGGAAGGGCTGTTTTTT.